The 25 T cell receptor beta chains below all came from one sample that was sequenced in a study of regulatory T cells in long-lasting Graves disease. Noted time point: persistent/refractory GD, antithyroid drugs over 5 years with positive TRAb. Scientists built the TCR library using RNA that was extracted from PBMCs. In building TCR beta libraries, iRepertoire HTBI primers were used together with Arm-PCR of CDR3 regions. TCRdb re-analysed the multiplex PCR reads in MiXCR, keeping a single row per CDR3 protein. Of about 470,000 distinct CDR3 sequences listed, 20% are singletons. Sequencing was performed on peripheral blood mononuclear cells (PBMCs), taken when the disease was refractory, from a patient treated with antithyroid drugs. The origin of the receptors is a female donor with Graves disease.

This clonotype has at least ten counts. V is TRBV6-5 and J is TRBJ1-2; 11 bases are a match to TRBD1. Losses at the gene ends were 4 bases for V and 4 bases for J; bases not matched to a gene: 8. CDR1 MNHEY and CDR2 SVGAGI come from the germline V gene. The CDR3 consists of 16 residues. The CDR3: CASSFDWTGGGYGYTF. CDR3 sequence (DNA): TGTGCCAGCAGTTTCGACTGGACAGGGGGCGGCTATGGCTACACCTTC.

This chain connects TRBV10-3 to TRBJ2-2; 8 positions match TRBD1. This CDR3 has 14 residues. The germline CDR1 and CDR2 sequences are ENHRY and SYGVKD. The junction had 6 bases not matched to a gene; V was cut back by 6 bases and J by 6 bases. This CDR3 is CAIRQTGEAGELFF. The CDR3 region has the DNA TGTGCCATCAGACAGACAGGGGAGGCCGGGGAGCTGTTTTTT.

There are a few counts of this clonotype. The rearrangement joins TRBV7-8 to TRBJ2-7; D not resolved. V was cut by 5 bases and J by 1 base, with 12 bases left in between. Germline V CDR1 and CDR2: SGHVS, FQNEAQ. CDR3 length: 14 residues. The CDR3 nucleotides are TGTGCCAGCAGCCCATTCCCTAGTTCCTACGAGCAGTACTTC. Its protein product is CASSPFPSSYEQYF.

Of note for this clonotype: The junction and the germline gene differ at one end; a read error may be behind it. The chain is built from TRBV5-1 and TRBJ2-7; no clear D gene. Germline V gene sequence: CDR1 SGHRS, CDR2 YFSETQ. This CDR3 contains 14 residues. The CDR3: CASSHKGSSYKQYF. CDR3 sequence (DNA): TGCGCCAGCAGCCACAAGGGCAGCTCCTACAAGCAGTACTTC.

This chain connects TRBV11-1 to TRBJ2-1; 9 bases are a match to TRBD1. This CDR3 is 17 amino acids long. V lost 2 bases and J lost 7; bases outside the gene matches: 12. Germline loops: CDR1 SGHAT, CDR2 FQDESV (reference sequence). The CDR3 DNA reads as TGTGCCAGCAGCTTAAGAACAGGGGGCTTATTGGTAAATGAGCAGTTCTTC. Its translation: CASSLRTGGLLVNEQFF. The full variable domain, completed using reference TRBV11-1 and TRBJ2-1, is EAEVAQSPRYKITEKSQAVAFWCDPISGHATLYWYRQILGQGPELLVQFQDESVVDDSQLPKDRFSAERLKGVDSTLKIQPAELGDSAMYLCASSLRTGGLLVNEQFFGPGTRLTVL.

The V call is TRBV4-3, the J call TRBJ2-4; a weak D match, TRBD2 (6 bases). CDR1 is LGHNA and CDR2 is YSLEER in the germline V gene. The germline V and J ends were trimmed by 0 bases and 0 bases, with 15 bases remaining between them. The CDR3 sequence is 18 residues long. CDR3 nucleotides: TGCGCCAGCAGCCAAGATCCGAGGCGGGACCTAGCCAAAAACATTCAGTACTTC. Translated, it gives CASSQDPRRDLAKNIQYF.

This clonotype came up a few times. The chain recombines TRBV20-1 with TRBJ2-1; TRBD2 agrees at 13 bases. The V gene's germline CDR1 is DFQATT and CDR2 SNEGSKA (reference sequence). V gave up 1 base and J gave up 8 bases; unmatched junction bases: 5. CDR3 length equals 15 residues. For the CDR3, the DNA is TGCAGTGCTAGAGGGCGGACTAGCGGGAGTTATGAGCAGTTCTTC. Protein product: CSARGRTSGSYEQFF.

The chain is built from TRBV5-1 and TRBJ1-2, with D perhaps TRBD1 (6 bases). CDR3 size: 16 residues. Trimming took off 4 bases at V and 8 bases at J, with 24 bases between the two ends. Germline CDR1 is SGHRS and CDR2 is YFSETQ. CDR3: CASSGGAGVLASGYTF. In nucleotides, the CDR3 is TGCGCCAGCAGCGGTGGGGCAGGGGTCCTGGCTTCGGGCTACACCTTC.

The chain links TRBV30 to TRBJ2-7, with TRBD2 matching over 8 bases. V shed 5 bases and J 6 bases; nucleotides not matched to a gene: 9. CDR3 length equals 13 residues. The germline V gene encodes CDR1 GTSNPN and CDR2 SVGIG (reference sequence). CDR3 bases: TGTGCCTGGCGGGGGGGGGGTTGGGGCGAGCAGTACTTC. Translation: CAWRGGGWGEQYF.

The table lists this clonotype with a few counts. The V call is TRBV30, the J call TRBJ1-5; TRBD1 matches at 9 bases. The V and J ends lost 0 bases and 7 bases, in that order; junction bases with no gene match: 7. This CDR3 region has 15 residues. Germline CDR1 and CDR2: GTSNPN and SVGIG (reference sequence). The CDR3 DNA reads TGTGCCTGGAGTGTAGCAGGGACAGGGCGCCAGCCCCAGCATTTT. Amino acid sequence: CAWSVAGTGRQPQHF. Full variable domain (outside the CDR3, taken from reference TRBV30 and TRBJ1-5): SQTIHQWPATLVQPVGSPLSLECTVEGTSNPNLYWYRQAAGRGLQLLFYSVGIGQISSEVPQNLSASRPQDRQFILSSKKLLLSDSGFYLCAWSVAGTGRQPQHFGDGTRLSIL.

This clonotype was counted ten times or more. J is TRBJ1-1 and V is TRBV28; D may be TRBD1 (6 bases). Germline CDR1 MDHEN, CDR2 SYDVKM. V shed 5 bases and J shed 6 bases, with 19 bases lying between them. CDR3 length: 15 residues. CDR3 region: CASSTHRVELSEAFF. The DNA for the CDR3 is TGTGCCAGCAGTACGCACAGGGTGGAATTATCTGAAGCTTTCTTT.

There are many counts of this clonotype. The chain combines TRBV7-3 with TRBJ2-2; 12 positions match TRBD2. CDR1 and CDR2 (germline): SGHTA, FQGTGA. The CDR3 is 17 amino acids. The V and J ends lost 5 bases and 1 base, in that order; junction bases with no gene match: 5. The CDR3 bases are TGTGCCAGCAGCCCTAGGACTAGCGGGGTGAACACCGGGGAGCTGTTTTTT. It specifies CASSPRTSGVNTGELFF.

This rearrangement joins TRBV14 to TRBJ2-2; D may be TRBD2 (6 bases). CDR3 length equals 15 residues. Trimming cost V 4 bases and J 3 bases, with 12 bases left between them. CDR1 is SGHDN, CDR2 FVKESK, per germline. The CDR3: CASSPRLGDTGELFF. CDR3 in DNA: TGTGCCAGCAGCCCCAGACTAGGAGACACCGGGGAGCTGTTTTTT.

In its sample, this clonotype was seen a few times. The genes are TRBV7-2 and TRBJ2-2, with 7 positions matching TRBD2. The V gene end was trimmed by 1 base and the J gene end by 4 bases; junction bases not matched to a gene: 3. CDR1 and CDR2 from the germline V gene are SGHTA and FQGNSA. The CDR3 is made up of 15 amino acids. The CDR3 is CASSLDGRRTGELFF. CDR3 DNA: TGTGCCAGCAGCTTAGACGGGAGGCGCACCGGGGAGCTGTTTTTT.

This clonotype has at least ten counts. This chain links TRBV28 with TRBJ2-2, with 14 bases identical to TRBD2. This CDR3 comprises 16 residues. In germline, CDR1 is MDHEN, CDR2 SYDVKM. Trimming took 4 bases from V and 6 from J; bases not matched to a gene: 4. The DNA for the CDR3 is TGTGCCAGCAGTTCCCCGACTAGCGGGAGGGCCGGGGAGCTGTTTTTT. Its translation: CASSSPTSGRAGELFF.

This clonotype was counted at least ten times. V is TRBV12-3 or TRBV12-4 and J is TRBJ1-1; 8 bases agree with TRBD1. Trimming removed 6 bases from V and 4 bases from J; junction bases left unmatched: 4. This CDR3 is built from 13 residues. CDR3 DNA: TGTGCCAGCAGGGGCGGACAGGGCACTGAAGCTTTCTTT. It yields the protein CASRGGQGTEAFF.

The table lists this clonotype with many counts. V and J are TRBV2 and TRBJ2-2, with D tentatively TRBD1 or TRBD2 (5 bases each). There are 17 residues in the CDR3. Germline CDR1 reads SNHLY; CDR2 reads FYNNEI. The V end lost 3 bases, the J end lost 4 bases, and 18 bases lay between the germline ends. The CDR3 nucleotides read TGTGCCAGCAGTGATAGCCGGCAGGGACCAAGCACCGGGGAGCTGTTTTTT. Residues: CASSDSRQGPSTGELFF. The variable domain in full, with the rest retrieved from reference TRBV2 and TRBJ2-2, is EPEVTQTPSHQVTQMGQEVILRCVPISNHLYFYWYRQILGQKVEFLVSFYNNEISEKSEIFDDQFSVERPDGSNFTLKIRSTKLEDSAMYFCASSDSRQGPSTGELFFGEGSRLTVL.

This clonotype came up a few times. The chain joins TRBV7-9 to TRBJ1-6; D call uncertain. Per the germline V gene, CDR1 is SEHNR and CDR2 is FQNEAQ (reference sequence). Trimming shortened V by 5 bases and J by 1 base, and 12 bases separated the two germline ends. This CDR3 spans 16 amino acids. In nucleotides, the CDR3 is TGTGCCAGCAGCATTGGGAACGGGTCCTATAATTCACCCCTCCACTTT. Its translation: CASSIGNGSYNSPLHF. The full variable domain, in which reference TRBV7-9 and TRBJ1-6 provide the parts outside the CDR3, is DTGVSQNPRHKITKRGQNVTFRCDPISEHNRLYWYRQTLGQGPEFLTYFQNEAQLEKSRLLSDRFSAERPKGSFSTLEIQRTEQGDSAMYLCASSIGNGSYNSPLHFGNGTRLTVT.

This clonotype came up many times. J is TRBJ1-5 and V is TRBV7-9, with D unclear. The CDR3 loop spans 12 amino acids. V lost 6 bases and J lost 6, with 9 bases in between. Germline values: CDR1 SEHNR, CDR2 FQNEAQ (reference sequence). Here the CDR3 reads CASSPPGQPQHF. CDR3 bases: TGTGCCAGCAGTCCTCCCGGTCAGCCCCAGCATTTT. The full variable domain, completed using reference TRBV7-9 and TRBJ1-5, is DTGVSQNPRHKITKRGQNVTFRCDPISEHNRLYWYRQTLGQGPEFLTYFQNEAQLEKSRLLSDRFSAERPKGSFSTLEIQRTEQGDSAMYLCASSPPGQPQHFGDGTRLSIL.

V gene TRBV5-1 combines with J gene TRBJ2-5; 9 nucleotides match TRBD1. The CDR3 is made up of 16 amino acids. V was pared by 0 bases and J by 2 bases, with 5 bases of the junction left unmatched. Germline CDR1 reads SGHRS; CDR2 reads YFSETQ. CDR3 in amino acids: CASSLVPGQGQETQYF. As DNA, the CDR3 is TGCGCCAGCAGCTTGGTTCCGGGACAGGGACAAGAGACCCAGTACTTC.

The chain combines TRBV7-9 with TRBJ2-4; the D gene is possibly TRBD1 (6 bases). Per germline, CDR1 SEHNR and CDR2 FQNEAQ (reference sequence). Trimming took off 5 bases at V and 6 bases at J, with 20 bases between the two ends. This CDR3 region has 16 residues. The CDR3 here is CASSAPGFRGSNIQYF. CDR3 DNA: TGTGCCAGCAGCGCTCCGGGCTTCAGGGGCTCAAACATTCAGTACTTC.

In this sample, this clonotype turned up many times. This chain connects TRBV2 to TRBJ2-5; 8 bases match TRBD2. This CDR3 is built from 13 residues. Germline CDR1 and CDR2: SNHLY and FYNNEI. The ends lost 4 bases at V and 3 bases at J; junction bases unmatched: 1. DNA for the CDR3: TGTGCCAGCAGTGGAGCGGGAGAAGAGACCCAGTACTTC. This translates into CASSGAGEETQYF.

This clonotype was seen ten or more times. This chain connects TRBV28 to TRBJ1-5; 9 bases line up with TRBD1. The CDR3 is 16 amino acids. The V gene's germline CDR1 is MDHEN and CDR2 SYDVKM. V trimming: 4 bases; J trimming: 3 bases; junction bases outside the gene matches: 7. CDR3 in DNA: TGTGCCAGCAGTTCTACCGGGACAGGGCTCAATCAGCCCCAGCATTTT. Its protein is CASSSTGTGLNQPQHF.

The chain uses TRBV5-1 and TRBJ2-7; D is unresolved. Trimming removed 4 bases from V and 7 bases from J, with 18 bases in between. The V gene's germline CDR1 is SGHRS and CDR2 YFSETQ. The length of the CDR3 is 14 residues. The CDR3 here is CASSGSHRWWEQYF. The CDR3 nucleotides read TGCGCCAGCAGCGGCAGCCACCGGTGGTGGGAGCAGTACTTC.

This clonotype was seen many times. The rearrangement uses TRBV28 and TRBJ1-1; D ambiguous. The CDR3 spans 14 residues. Germline-derived CDR1 and CDR2 are MDHEN and SYDVKM. Trimming left V 7 bases short and J 1 base short, with 13 bases between. The CDR3 sequence is CASILWAGNTEAFF. The CDR3 DNA follows: TGTGCCAGCATCTTATGGGCCGGGAACACTGAAGCTTTCTTT.